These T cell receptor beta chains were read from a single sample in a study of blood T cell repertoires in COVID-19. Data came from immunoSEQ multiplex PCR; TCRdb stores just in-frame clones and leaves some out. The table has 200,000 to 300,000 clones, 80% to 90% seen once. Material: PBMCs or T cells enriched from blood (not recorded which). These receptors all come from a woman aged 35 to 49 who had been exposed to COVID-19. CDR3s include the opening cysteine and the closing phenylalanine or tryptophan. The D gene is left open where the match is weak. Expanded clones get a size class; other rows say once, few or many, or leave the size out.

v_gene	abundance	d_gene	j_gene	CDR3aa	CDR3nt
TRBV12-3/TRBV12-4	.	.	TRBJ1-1	CASSLGAGTEAFF	TGTGCCAGCAGTTTGGGGGCCGGCACTGAAGCTTTCTTT
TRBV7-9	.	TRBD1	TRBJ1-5	CASSPPGQGDQPQHF	TGTGCCAGCAGCCCCCCGGGACAGGGCGACCAGCCCCAGCATTTT
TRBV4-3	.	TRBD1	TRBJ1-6	CASSLDRGWSYNSPLHF	TGCGCCAGCAGCCTTGACAGGGGATGGTCCTATAATTCACCCCTCCACTTT
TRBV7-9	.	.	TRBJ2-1	CASCLSRGNEQFF	TGTGCCAGCTGCCTCAGTAGGGGCAATGAGCAGTTCTTC
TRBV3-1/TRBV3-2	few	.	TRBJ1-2	CASSQTGFGYTF	TGTGCCAGCAGCCAAACAGGGTTCGGCTACACCTTC
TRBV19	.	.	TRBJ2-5	CASRDGQAETQYF	TGTGCCAGTAGGGACGGACAAGCAGAGACCCAGTACTTC
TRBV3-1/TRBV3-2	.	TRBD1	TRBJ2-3	CASSQVSTGAADTQYF	TGTGCCAGCAGCCAAGTCTCCACAGGGGCGGCAGATACGCAGTATTTT
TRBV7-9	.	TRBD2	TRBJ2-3	CASSLGPGGATDTQYF	TGTGCCAGCAGCTTAGGTCCCGGGGGGGCGACAGATACGCAGTATTTT
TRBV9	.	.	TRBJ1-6	CASSVDPGTPNSPLHF	TGTGCCAGCAGCGTAGACCCCGGGACACCGAATTCACCCCTCCACTTT
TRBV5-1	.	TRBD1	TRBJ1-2	CASSWGQVSGANYGYTF	TGCGCCAGCAGCTGGGGACAGGTATCTGGAGCTAACTATGGCTACACCTTC